This T cell receptor (beta chain) was captured by sequencing in a study of cytomegalovirus exposure and HLA in healthy donors. Across the whole study: Approximately 180 million T cells yielded 100 million to 130 million unique TCR beta sequences, as an earlier analysis found. Study-wide results and caveats: Earlier analysis found most TCR beta V segments productive about 90% or about 30% of the time. Donors belonging to an Asian-associated ancestry cluster reportedly showed fewer N-insertions in productive TCRs than the roughly 670-donor mean, according to what a later analysis found.

Trimming took 0 bases from V and 6 from J; bases not matched to a gene: 10. The V gene's germline CDR1 is MGHRA and CDR2 YSYEKL. The CDR3 spans 19 residues. Worth noting for this clone: Its antigen is not known.

PCR primers comprised 60 Vbeta and 13 Jbeta primers. In the authors' methods: A later analysis tallied roughly 77 million unique TCR beta chains, around 11 million of them shared. Profiling relied on immunoSEQ multiplex PCR, and the TCRdb table lists in-frame clones only, not all of them. V, J and clone size derive from that table, while D and trimming were established from the DNA sequence. The data show over 100,000 clones, about two thirds seen once. This receptor was identified in a man aged 25 to 45 in good health and CMV-seropositive. This chain connects TRBV4-1 to TRBJ2-3; 15 bases line up with TRBD2. Sequencing was performed on PBMCs. The CDR3 protein is CASSQDLFGLAGGPDTQYF. In DNA, the CDR3 is TGCGCCAGCAGCCAAGATTTATTTGGACTAGCGGGGGGGCCTGATACGCAGTATTTT.